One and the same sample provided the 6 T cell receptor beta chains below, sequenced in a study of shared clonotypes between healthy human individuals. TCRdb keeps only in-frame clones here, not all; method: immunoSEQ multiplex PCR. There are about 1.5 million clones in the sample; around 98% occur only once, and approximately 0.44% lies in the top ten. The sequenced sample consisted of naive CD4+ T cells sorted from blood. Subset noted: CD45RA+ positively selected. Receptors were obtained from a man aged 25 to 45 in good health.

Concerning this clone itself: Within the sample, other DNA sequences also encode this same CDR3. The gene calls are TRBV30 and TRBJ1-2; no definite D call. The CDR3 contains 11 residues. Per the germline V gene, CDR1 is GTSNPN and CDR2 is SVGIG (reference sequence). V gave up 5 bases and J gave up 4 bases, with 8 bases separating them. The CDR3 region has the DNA TGTGCCTGGTCGACGGGCTATGGCTACACCTTC. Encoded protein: CAWSTGYGYTF.

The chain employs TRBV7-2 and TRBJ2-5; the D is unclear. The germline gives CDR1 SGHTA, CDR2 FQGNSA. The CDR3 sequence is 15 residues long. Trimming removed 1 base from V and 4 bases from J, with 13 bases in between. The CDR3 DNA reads TGTGCCAGCAGCTTAGTAGTTAGTAGGCGAGAGACCCAGTACTTC. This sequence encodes CASSLVVSRRETQYF. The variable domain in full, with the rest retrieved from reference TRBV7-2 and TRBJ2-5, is GAGVSQSPSNKVTEKGKDVELRCDPISGHTALYWYRQSLGQGLEFLIYFQGNSAPDKSGLPSDRFSAERTGGSVSTLTIQRTQQEDSAVYLCASSLVVSRRETQYFGPGTRLLVL.

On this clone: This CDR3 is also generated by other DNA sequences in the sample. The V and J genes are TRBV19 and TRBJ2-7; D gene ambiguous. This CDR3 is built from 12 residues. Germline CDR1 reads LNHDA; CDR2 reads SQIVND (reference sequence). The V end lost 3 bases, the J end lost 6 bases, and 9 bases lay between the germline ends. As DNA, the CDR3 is TGTGCCAGTAGTATTGGTACGGGCGAGCAGTACTTC. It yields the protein CASSIGTGEQYF.

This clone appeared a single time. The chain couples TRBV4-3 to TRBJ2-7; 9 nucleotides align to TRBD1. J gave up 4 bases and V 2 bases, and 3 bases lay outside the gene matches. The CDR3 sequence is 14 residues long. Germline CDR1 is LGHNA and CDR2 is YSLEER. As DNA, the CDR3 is TGCGCCAGCAGCCAAATAGACAGGGGGTACGAGCAGTACTTC. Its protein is CASSQIDRGYEQYF.

This CDR3 is CASSRRGWANEQFF. In DNA, the CDR3 is TGTGCCAGCAGCCGAAGGGGCTGGGCCAATGAGCAGTTCTTC. The chain carries TRBV7-2 and TRBJ2-1; D may be TRBD1 (5 bases). CDR1 and CDR2 from the germline V gene are SGHTA and FQGNSA. V shed 5 bases and J shed 6 bases, with 14 bases lying between them. This CDR3 has 14 residues.

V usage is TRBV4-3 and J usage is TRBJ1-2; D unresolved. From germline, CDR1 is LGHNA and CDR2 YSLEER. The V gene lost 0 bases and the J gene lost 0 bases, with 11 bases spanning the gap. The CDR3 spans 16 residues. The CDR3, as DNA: TGCGCCAGCAGCCAAGAAGCCCGGGGAGCTAACTATGGCTACACCTTC. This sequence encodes CASSQEARGANYGYTF.